The present TCR beta chain was sequenced within a study of T cell repertoires in ileal Crohn's disease. Overall study: Patients had a median approximately 7.8-year disease duration, and approximately 36% were active smokers. Whole-study results and caveats: Mucosal expansions were suggested to be mainly CD8 T cells. Clonal expansions were more frequent in active smokers than non-smokers at surgery.

With regard to this clone: Its antigen remains unidentified.

Per the germline V gene, CDR1 is MNHNS and CDR2 is SASEGT. V was pared by 8 bases and J by 8 bases, with 12 bases of the junction left unmatched. This CDR3 is built from 15 residues. The protocol was immunoSEQ multiplex PCR, while the TCRdb copy is restricted to in-frame clones and leaves out a portion. This table has some 27,000 clones, around four fifths appearing once. Sequencing was performed on ileal tissue. The TCR was taken from an adult with Crohn's disease. The chain employs TRBV6-1 and TRBJ1-4; the match to TRBD1 covers 9 bases. The DNA of the CDR3 is TGTGCCAGCGGCAGACAGGGGGGGCTCCAAGAAAAACTGTTTTTT. Its translation: CASGRQGGLQEKLFF.